The 19 T cell receptor beta chains below were found in one sample sequenced in a study of tumor-infiltrating lymphocytes in primary liver carcinoma. From roughly 0.45 ug total RNA, TCR beta cDNA was generated with a primer in the constant region. It was through three nested multiplex PCR rounds of slightly modified ARM-PCR that TCR beta libraries arose. The first two PCR rounds used TRBV1-TRBV30 forward primers with a C-beta reverse primer, 10 cycles each. Using its own MiXCR run on the multiplex PCR reads, TCRdb lists one record per CDR3 protein. The sample lists tens of thousands of distinct CDR3 sequences; over 65% were seen once. Unsorted bulk tissue of about 20-32 mg yielded co-extracted RNA and DNA. Material for sequencing was liver tumor tissue from sampling region 2. Documented subset: tumor region T2, inferior pole. These receptors came from a man aged 35-49 years with primary liver carcinoma and hepatitis B virus infection.

Turning to this clonotype: Sequence at one end of the junction differs from germline and may be a read error. The V and J genes are TRBV11-2 and TRBJ2-2, with 9 nucleotides matching TRBD2. The CDR3 runs 16 residues. Germline V lookup: CDR1 SGHAT, CDR2 FQNNGV. This CDR3 is CASILVALAGTGELYF. The CDR3 nucleotides are TGTGCCAGCATCTTAGTGGCGCTAGCGGGAACCGGGGAGTTGTATTTT.

Regarding this clonotype: At one end, the junction sequence differs from germline, possibly due to a read error. V is TRBV11-2 and J is TRBJ1-2; a possible D gene is TRBD1 (6 bases). This CDR3 has 14 residues. Germline CDR1 and CDR2: SGHAT and FQNNGV. CDR3 DNA: TGTGCCAGCATAGAGGGGGACACCACCTATGGCTATACCTTC. This encodes CASIEGDTTYGYTF.

The J gene is TRBJ2-7, the V gene TRBV5-1; 7 bases match TRBD1. Looked up from germline, CDR1 is SGHRS and CDR2 is YFSETQ. The junction had 10 bases not matched to a gene; V was cut back by 7 bases and J by 6 bases. This CDR3 spans 13 amino acids. This CDR3 reads CASREGASREQYF. The DNA for the CDR3 is TGCGCCAGCCGAGAGGGGGCCTCCCGCGAGCAGTACTTC.

In its sample, this clonotype was seen many times. This chain joins TRBV7-9 and TRBJ2-5, with 8 bases that match TRBD1. CDR1 is SEHNR and CDR2 is FQNEAQ in the germline V gene (reference sequence). The CDR3 runs to 15 residues. V lost 1 base to trimming and J lost 4 bases; unmatched junction nucleotides: 5. The CDR3: CASSLVATGAETQYF. DNA for the CDR3: TGTGCCAGCAGCTTAGTCGCGACAGGGGCAGAGACCCAGTACTTC.

For this clonotype: An end of the junction does not agree with germline; a read error may underlie this. The rearrangement uses TRBV6-2 or TRBV6-3 and TRBJ2-5, with D possibly called TRBD1 or TRBD2 (5 bases each). This CDR3 is 15 amino acids long. The germline V gene encodes CDR1 MNHEY and CDR2 SVGEGT. CDR3 DNA: TGTGCCAGCAGTTACCGTCCTGGGCCACCGGGGACCCAGTATTTC. The encoded protein is CASSYRPGPPGTQYF.

Only a few counts were recorded for this clonotype. A much larger clone is a single base away; this may be a read error. The chain combines TRBV7-8 with TRBJ1-6; the D is unclear. Germline V gene lookup returns CDR1 SGHVS and CDR2 FQNEAQ. The CDR3 totals 15 residues. CDR3 bases: TGTGCCATCAGCGTAACTGGGGAGCGGGCTTCACCCCTCCACTTT. The encoded protein is CAISVTGERASPLHF.

Of note for this clonotype: Mismatch with germline at one junction end may stem from a read error. The chain is built from TRBV4-1 and TRBJ2-1, with TRBD2 matching over 11 bases. The CDR3 has 17 amino acids. CDR1 MGHRA and CDR2 YSYEKL come from the germline V gene. The CDR3 nucleotides are TGCGCCAGTAGCCAAGGGACTAGCGGAGGTGGCTACGATGAGCAGTTCTTC. As protein: CASSQGTSGGGYDEQFF.

As for this clonotype: The junction departs from the called germline gene at one end, perhaps through a read error. This chain connects TRBV6-5 to TRBJ2-2; the D is unclear. Germline CDR1 MNHEY, CDR2 SVGAGI. The CDR3 runs 15 residues. The CDR3 DNA is TGTGCCAGCAGTTACGCAGTGGACGGCACCGCGGAGCCGTCTTTT. It is translated as CASSYAVDGTAEPSF.

This clonotype was seen many times. The chain couples TRBV9 to TRBJ2-7; possible D gene TRBD2, 6 bases. The V gene lost 0 bases and the J gene lost 5 bases, with 12 bases spanning the gap. The germline gives CDR1 SGDLS, CDR2 YYNGEE. The CDR3 totals 14 residues. CDR3 bases: TGTGCCAGCAGCGTAGGGGGGGTCATGGACGAGCAGTACTTC. Translated, it gives CASSVGGVMDEQYF. Based on the CDR3 plus reference TRBV9 and TRBJ2-7, the full variable domain is DSGVTQTPKHLITATGQRVTLRCSPRSGDLSVYWYQQSLDQGLQFLIQYYNGEERAKGNILERFSAQQFPDLHSELNLSSLELGDSALYFCASSVGGVMDEQYFGPGTRLTVT.

V usage is TRBV6-5 and J usage is TRBJ2-1; the D gene is possibly TRBD2 (6 bases). Germline-derived CDR1 and CDR2 are MNHEY and SVGAGI. The CDR3 totals 17 residues. The CDR3 DNA reads as TGTACTAGCAGTTACTCTTTCGGGGGAAAGTCTATGAATGAGCAGTTCTTC. Protein: CTSSYSFGGKSMNEQFF.

The rearrangement joins TRBV10-3 to TRBJ2-3; the D gene is possibly TRBD2 (6 bases). Germline V gene lookup returns CDR1 ENHRY and CDR2 SYGVKD. The CDR3 totals 18 residues. Between the trimmed V and J ends, which lost 4 bases and 0 bases, there was a span of 20 bases. The CDR3 region has the DNA TGTGCCATCAGTGCGCTGATTTTATCGGGACTCAGCACAGATACGCAGTATTTT. It encodes CAISALILSGLSTDTQYF.

This clonotype was observed at least ten times. V usage is TRBV14 and J usage is TRBJ1-1, with 7 bases lining up with TRBD1. Germline lookup yields CDR1 SGHDN and CDR2 FVKESK. The CDR3 contains 13 residues. The V segment lost 4 bases and the J segment 6 bases; nucleotides outside the gene matches: 5. CDR3 protein: CASSLGTASEAFF. The CDR3, as DNA: TGTGCCAGCAGCCTCGGGACAGCCTCTGAAGCTTTCTTT.

Turning to this clonotype: The junction shows a germline mismatch at one end, possibly a read error. The chain recombines TRBV6-1 with TRBJ2-3, with D tentatively TRBD2 (6 bases). Germline CDR1 MNHNS, CDR2 SASEGT. CDR3 length: 15 amino acids. CDR3: CASSELTGETDTQYF. For the CDR3, the DNA is TGTGCCAGCAGTGAACTAACGGGAGAGACAGATACACAGTATTTT.

This clonotype is termed medium-sized. V and J are TRBV7-9 and TRBJ2-5, with D uncertain. The CDR3 is made up of 13 amino acids. Germline CDR1 and CDR2: SEHNR and FQNEAQ (reference sequence). Trimming removed 2 bases from V and 2 bases from J, with 6 bases in between. The CDR3 DNA reads TGTGCCAGCAGCTTAAATGTACAAGAGACCCAGTACTTC. Amino acid sequence: CASSLNVQETQYF.

As concerns this clonotype: A much larger clone is a single base away; this may be a read error. The gene calls are TRBV28 and TRBJ2-3, with TRBD1 as a possible D gene (7 bases). The CDR3 loop spans 16 amino acids. From germline, CDR1 is MDHEN and CDR2 SYDVKM. In DNA form, the CDR3 reads TGTACCAGCAGGCATCAGGGGGGACGAGGCCAGAATACGCAGTATTTT. Its protein product is CTSRHQGGRGQNTQYF.

DNA of the CDR3: TGTGCCAGCAGCTCCCTAGCGGGTCAGCCCCAGCATTTT. Its translation is CASSSLAGQPQHF. The rearrangement joins TRBV27 to TRBJ1-5, with unresolved D. From germline, CDR1 is MNHEY and CDR2 SMNVEV (reference sequence). Trimming cost V 6 bases and J 6 bases, with 12 bases left between them. The length of the CDR3 is 13 residues.

The chain uses TRBV5-5 and TRBJ2-5, with a tentative D call TRBD2 (5 bases). The CDR3 is made up of 17 amino acids. V was clipped by 0 bases and J by 0 bases, with 15 bases between them. Germline assignment: CDR1 SGHKS and CDR2 YYEKEE (reference sequence). In DNA form, the CDR3 reads TGTGCCAGCAGCTTGGGCCTAGCAAGAAGGTACCAAGAGACCCAGTACTTC. Protein sequence: CASSLGLARRYQETQYF.

Points on this clonotype: One junction end disagrees with the germline gene, perhaps due to a read error. The chain joins TRBV7-9 to TRBJ2-2; TRBD1 matches 9 bases. CDR1 is SEHNR and CDR2 is FQNEAQ in the germline V gene (reference sequence). There are 15 residues in the CDR3. CDR3 sequence reads: CASGLGQGRAGELSF. CDR3 DNA sequence: TGTGCCAGCGGCTTAGGACAGGGGAGAGCCGGGGAGCTGTCTTTT.

On this clonotype itself: A junction end diverges from the germline sequence, so it may reflect a read error. The CDR3 spells CVSSPLQEVRKDLQETQYF. Here the CDR3 DNA reads TGTGTCAGCAGCCCGCTCCAGGAGGTCAGGAAGGACCTCCAAGAGACCCAGTACTTC. The chain has TRBV11-1 and TRBJ2-5; a possible D gene is TRBD2 (5 bases). The CDR3 extends over 19 amino acids. Germline V lookup: CDR1 SGHAT, CDR2 FQDESV (reference sequence).